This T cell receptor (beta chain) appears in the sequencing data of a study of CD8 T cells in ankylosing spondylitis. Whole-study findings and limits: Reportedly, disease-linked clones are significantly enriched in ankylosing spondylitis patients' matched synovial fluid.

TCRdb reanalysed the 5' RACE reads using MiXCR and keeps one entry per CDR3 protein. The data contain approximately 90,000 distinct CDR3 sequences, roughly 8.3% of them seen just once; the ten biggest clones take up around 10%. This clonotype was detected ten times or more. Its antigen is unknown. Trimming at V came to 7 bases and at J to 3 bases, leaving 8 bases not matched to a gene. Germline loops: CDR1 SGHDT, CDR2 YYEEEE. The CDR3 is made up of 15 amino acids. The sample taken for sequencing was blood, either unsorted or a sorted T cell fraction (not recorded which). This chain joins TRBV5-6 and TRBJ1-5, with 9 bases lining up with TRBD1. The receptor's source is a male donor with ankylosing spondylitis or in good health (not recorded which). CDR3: CASSFTGGNNQPQHF. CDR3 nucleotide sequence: TGTGCCAGCTCATTTACAGGGGGCAACAATCAGCCCCAGCATTTT.